Listed here is a single T cell receptor beta chain. Which antigen it targets is not known. Libraries came from 5' RACE. The input for every TCR library was roughly 4,000 ng of total RNA. For each sample, cDNA synthesis with SMARTScribe reverse transcriptase was split into eight separate reactions. During cDNA synthesis, template switching was used to introduce unique molecular identifiers that contained a 6-nucleotide sample barcode. TCRalpha and TCRbeta cDNA was amplified by two nested PCRs of around 16 and 10 cycles, with bead purification after each PCR. Before amplification, cDNA was treated with uracil DNA-glycosylase and purified using the QIAquick PCR purification kit. In the second PCR, Illumina TruSeq-compatible adapters and sample-specific barcodes were added. TapeStation and Qubit were used to check library quality and concentration, and approximately 5.5 ng of each library went into the pool. Sequencing of the pooled libraries was done on an Illumina HiSeq2500 single-index Rapid Run using custom sequencing primers and 2 x 100 bp reads. The original methods were these. UMI-based consensus assembly with MiGEC version 1.2.6 was used to correct PCR and sequencing errors. MiXCR version 2.1.1 was used to carry out V(D)J alignment, clonotype assembly and CDR3 extraction. Normalisation of gene usage, clonotype sharing and MAIT/NKT TCR abundance was achieved by analysing the top 1000, 10 000 and 20 000 clonotypes per sample. Diversity was computed as the inverse Simpson index with the vegan R package after downsampling to 27 000 UMIs. Paired Mann-Whitney U tests on discordant twin pairs were used, with Benjamini-Hochberg multiple-testing correction. TCRdb reprocessed the reads into one record per CDR3 protein sequence, lacking DNA. TCRdb's processing, not the study's, gives the V and J calls here. This sample's table has entries for around 410,000 distinct CDR3 sequences. Approximately 2.3% of the sample comes from the top ten.

From each donor, an approximately 2.4 ml peripheral blood sample was drawn into PAXgene tubes and stored at -80 degrees C. Without any T cell sorting, total RNA was extracted from whole blood using the PAXgene blood miRNA kit on an automated QIAcube. Deep TCRalpha and TCRbeta repertoire profiling with unique molecular barcoding was performed on peripheral blood of monozygotic twin pairs concordant or discordant for inflammatory bowel disease. For every twin pair, smoking habits were documented, and each individual was categorised as a current, former or never smoker. The CDR3 numbers 13 residues from cysteine through phenylalanine. Only the protein is available. Sequences SGHVS (CDR1) and FNYEAQ (CDR2) are obtained from the germline V gene. This entry belongs to a study of monozygotic twins with inflammatory bowel disease (dated by TCRdb to about 2019). Concerning the study at large: A total of some 30 monozygotic twin pairs were included in the full study, comprising nine German pairs (four IBD-concordant, five IBD-discordant) and 19 IBD-discordant Danish pairs. Disease-associated traits were sought mainly through comparisons between IBD patients and their genetically identical healthy co-twins within discordant pairs. Each individual had, on average, about 151 000 unique TCRalpha sequences and 181 000 unique TCRbeta sequences available for analysis.

The investigation overall reported the following: Repertoire similarity did not differ between concordant and discordant twins, possibly due to limited statistical power. The results gave no support for a single strong signal or clonotype linked to IBD. The analysis was unable to tell different T cell subtypes apart. TCRbeta repertoire diversity, by inverse Simpson index, was decreased in IBD patients compared with their healthy co-twins. Fewer clonotypes were shared with other individuals by IBD patients than by healthy twins, most markedly in patients showing signs of disease activity. Background noise and inter-individual variability may have been introduced into the repertoires by the differing immunosuppressive treatments among patients.

Material: blood. The receptor chain draws on TRBV7-6 and TRBJ2-5; TCRdb outputs TRBD1, but without DNA this stays unchecked. The sequence came from a human donor with ulcerative colitis or Crohn's disease, or a healthy co-twin of an affected twin (not recorded which). The CDR3 has the sequence CASSQSGAETQYF. Beyond the CDR3, the reference TRBV7-6 and TRBJ2-5 genes provide the residues; the full variable domain reads: GAGVSQSPRYKVTKRGQDVALRCDPISGHVSLYWYRQALGQGPEFLTYFNYEAQQDKSGLPNDRFSAERPEGSISTLTIQRTEQRDSAMYRCASSQSGAETQYFGPGTRLLVL.